Listed below are T cell receptor beta chains from one sample, sequenced in a study of CD8+ T cells in alopecia areata. The table came from immunoSEQ multiplex PCR; TCRdb's copy has only in-frame clones and leaves some out. The top ten hold 16% of the sample, which has 95,000 to 100,000 clones, 55% to 70% seen once. This specimen was CD8+ T cells sorted from blood, taken at approximately week 55, from a patient treated with tofacitinib. Receptor source: a human donor with alopecia areata. CDR3s include the opening cysteine and the closing phenylalanine or tryptophan. A D gene is named only where the DNA matches it firmly. Where a row states a size, it is once, few, many or the class of an expanded clone; other rows omit it.

V gene	clone size	D gene	J gene	CDR3 DNA	CDR3 protein
TRBV29-1	NA	TRBD1	TRBJ1-2	TGCAGCGTTGCAGGTCTGGGACAGGGGCGCTATGGCTACACCTTC	CSVAGLGQGRYGYTF
TRBV19	NA	NA	TRBJ2-6	TGTGCCAGTAGTTTTCCAGCTGGGGCCAACGTCCTGACTTTC	CASSFPAGANVLTF
TRBV5-1	NA	NA	TRBJ2-7	TGCGCCAGCAGCTTGGCCAGGGATTACGAGCAGTACTTC	CASSLARDYEQYF
TRBV11-3	NA	NA	TRBJ2-3	TGTGCCAGCAGCTTTGGACGGTCTAGCACAGATACGCAGTATTTT	CASSFGRSSTDTQYF
TRBV6-5	NA	NA	TRBJ1-5	TGTGCCAGCAGTTTGGGACGACGTCAGCCCCAGCATTTT	CASSLGRRQPQHF
TRBV7-2	many	NA	TRBJ2-1	TGTGCCAGCAGCCCTCGAGGGGGGGGCAAGTGGGAGCAGTTCTTC	CASSPRGGGKWEQFF
TRBV7-9	NA	NA	TRBJ2-5	TGTGCCAGCAGCACTTCTAGACAGATTTTTGTGGAGACCCAGTACTTC	CASSTSRQIFVETQYF
TRBV7-8	once	NA	TRBJ1-2	TGTGCCAGCCTCAAGAGGGAGCAGGGGATTGGGTTTGGCTACACCTTC	CASLKREQGIGFGYTF
TRBV6-7	NA	NA	TRBJ2-4	TGTGCCTCAAAGGGTATTCAAAACATTCAGTACTTC	CASKGIQNIQYF
TRBV9	NA	NA	TRBJ2-5	TGTGCCAGCAGCGTAAGGAGTAGCGGAGAGACCCAGTACTTC	CASSVRSSGETQYF
TRBV4-1	NA	NA	TRBJ2-3	TGCGCCAGCAGCCAACTCAAGGCAGATACGCAGTATTTT	CASSQLKADTQYF
TRBV27	NA	NA	TRBJ2-7	TGTGCCAGCAGTTTTGGCCAGGGGCCCTACGAGCAGTACTTC	CASSFGQGPYEQYF
TRBV5-6	NA	NA	TRBJ1-5	TGTGCCAGCAGCTTTGGGCGTGTTAGTCAGCCCCAGCATTTT	CASSFGRVSQPQHF
TRBV7-9	NA	NA	TRBJ1-1	TGTGCCAGCAGCCACACGCCACTCAACGCTGAAGCTTTCTTT	CASSHTPLNAEAFF
TRBV27	once	TRBD1	TRBJ2-3	TGTGCCAGCGTCCCTAGGGACAGGGTGATAGATACGCAGTATTTT	CASVPRDRVIDTQYF
TRBV6-5	NA	TRBD2	TRBJ2-1	TGTGCCAGCAGTAGTACTAGCGGGGCGTACAATGAGCAGTTCTTC	CASSSTSGAYNEQFF
TRBV5-1	NA	NA	TRBJ1-1	TGCGCCAGCAGCTTGTGGCTATCCGGGACACCGAACACTGAAGCTTTCTTT	CASSLWLSGTPNTEAFF
TRBV18	few	NA	TRBJ2-1	TGTGCCAGCTCACCACGGCGCGCGGCCTACAATGAGCAGTTCTTC	CASSPRRAAYNEQFF